This T cell receptor (beta chain) appears in the sequencing data of a study of T-cell memory formation after mild COVID-19. Broader study findings: CD4/CD8 balance characterized clones contracting day 15 to 85, and CD4+ skew characterized later expanders. Some responding clones appeared in pre-infection memory, suggesting cross-reactive memory joined. Mostly located in CM and EM were contracting CD4+ clones, with contracting CD8+ clones located in EMRA.

As to this clonotype: No antigen is known for it.

V shed 9 bases and J 4 bases; nucleotides not matched to a gene: 10. The CDR3 length is 14 residues. Germline values: CDR1 KGHDR, CDR2 SFDVKD. A 5'RACE reaction primed in the constant segment made cDNA libraries of TCR alpha and TCR beta, and these carried sample barcodes and UMIs. TCRdb called the 5' RACE reads again in MiXCR, with one record for every CDR3 protein. The sample includes some 320,000 distinct CDR3 sequences, roughly 13% of them seen just once. This sequence originates from a man younger than 35 who had mild COVID-19 (a few samples of this study predate the infection). Cell type and time point are not known. The chain has TRBV24-1 and TRBJ1-2, with 7 nucleotides matching TRBD1. The specimen sequenced was PBMCs or a T cell subset sorted from them (not recorded which). The CDR3 DNA follows: TGTGCCACCTCATCAGGGGGTGAGAGCTATGGCTACACCTTC. It encodes CATSSGGESYGYTF.